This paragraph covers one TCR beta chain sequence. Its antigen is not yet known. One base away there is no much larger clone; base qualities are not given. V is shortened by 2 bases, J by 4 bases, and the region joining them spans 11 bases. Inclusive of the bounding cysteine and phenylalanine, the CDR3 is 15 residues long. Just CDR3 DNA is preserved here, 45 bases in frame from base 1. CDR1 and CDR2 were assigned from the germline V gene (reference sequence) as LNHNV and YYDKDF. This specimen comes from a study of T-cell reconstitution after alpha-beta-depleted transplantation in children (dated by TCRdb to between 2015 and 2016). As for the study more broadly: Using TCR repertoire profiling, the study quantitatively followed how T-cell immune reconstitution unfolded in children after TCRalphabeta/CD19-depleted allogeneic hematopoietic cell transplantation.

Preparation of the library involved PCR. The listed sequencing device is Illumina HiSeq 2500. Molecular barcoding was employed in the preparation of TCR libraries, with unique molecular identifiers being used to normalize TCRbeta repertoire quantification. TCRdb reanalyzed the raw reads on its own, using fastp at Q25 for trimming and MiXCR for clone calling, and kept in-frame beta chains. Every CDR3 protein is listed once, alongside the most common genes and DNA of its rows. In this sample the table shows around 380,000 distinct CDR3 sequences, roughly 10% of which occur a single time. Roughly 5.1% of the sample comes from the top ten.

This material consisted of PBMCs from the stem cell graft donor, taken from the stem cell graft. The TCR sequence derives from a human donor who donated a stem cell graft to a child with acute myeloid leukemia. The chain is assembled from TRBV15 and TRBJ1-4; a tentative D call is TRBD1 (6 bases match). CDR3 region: CATSRRTAFNEKLFF. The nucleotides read TGTGCCACCAGCAGACGGACAGCCTTTAATGAAAAACTGTTTTTT. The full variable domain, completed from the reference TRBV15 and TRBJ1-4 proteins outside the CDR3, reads DAMVIQNPRYQVTQFGKPVTLSCSQTLNHNVMYWYQQKSSQAPKLLFHYYDKDFNNEADTPDNFQSRRPNTSFCFLDIRSPGLGDTAMYLCATSRRTAFNEKLFFGSGTQLSVL.